The 27 T cell receptor beta chains below all came from one sample that was sequenced in a study of T cells after yellow fever vaccination. One entry per CDR3 protein results from TCRdb running MiXCR on the 5' RACE reads. The data show 99,000 or so distinct CDR3 sequences, around 5.5% seen once. The sequencing here drew on CD8+ T cells sorted from PBMCs, taken 10 days after the yellow fever booster vaccination. The receptors were gathered from a man aged 18 to 35 who received the YFV17D yellow fever vaccine.

This clonotype was counted between two and nine times. V usage is TRBV7-9 and J usage is TRBJ1-2; TRBD1 is a possible D gene (5 bases). The V end was cut by 1 base, the J end by 8 bases, with 32 bases between. The CDR3 has 20 amino acids. The germline CDR1 and CDR2 sequences are SEHNR and FQNEAQ (reference sequence). In DNA, the CDR3 is TGTGCCAGCAGCTTAGGGCCTCGAGGGACGACAGACCATACCCTCAAGGGCTACACCTTC. As protein: CASSLGPRGTTDHTLKGYTF. Drawing the rest from reference TRBV7-9 and TRBJ1-2, the complete variable domain is DTGVSQNPRHKITKRGQNVTFRCDPISEHNRLYWYRQTLGQGPEFLTYFQNEAQLEKSRLLSDRFSAERPKGSFSTLEIQRTEQGDSAMYLCASSLGPRGTTDHTLKGYTFGSGTRLTVV.

This clonotype was observed at least ten times. The CDR3 region is CASSKGRGWQELFF. Written as DNA, the CDR3 is TGTGCCAGCAGCAAGGGGAGGGGGTGGCAGGAGCTGTTTTTT. V gene TRBV7-8 combines with J gene TRBJ2-2; tentatively, D is TRBD2 (7 bases). This CDR3 has 14 amino acids. V lost 5 bases and J lost 10, with 17 bases in between. From germline, CDR1 is SGHVS and CDR2 FQNEAQ.

This rearrangement joins TRBV9 to TRBJ2-2; tentatively, D is TRBD2 (6 bases). This CDR3 contains 15 residues. Germline values: CDR1 SGDLS, CDR2 YYNGEE. The V gene lost 1 base and the J gene lost 4 bases, with 11 bases spanning the gap. The CDR3: CASSVKGGSTGELFF. The CDR3, as DNA: TGTGCCAGCAGCGTAAAAGGAGGGTCCACCGGGGAGCTGTTTTTT.

This clonotype has just a few counts. The rearrangement links TRBV9 to TRBJ2-1; 13 bases line up with TRBD2. J lost 15 bases, V lost 3 bases, and 6 bases had no gene match. CDR1 SGDLS and CDR2 YYNGEE come from the germline V gene. The CDR3 is 13 residues long. As DNA, the CDR3 is TGTGCCAGCAGCGCTGGGACTAGCGGGATCTTGTTCTTC. Translation: CASSAGTSGILFF.

This clonotype was observed a handful of times. The chain has TRBV7-3 and TRBJ2-1; D may be TRBD1 (6 bases). Germline loops: CDR1 SGHTA, CDR2 FQGTGA. V was trimmed by 5 bases and J by 0 bases, leaving 11 bases between them. The length of the CDR3 is 15 residues. The CDR3 DNA reads as TGTGCCAGCAGCCCTCAGGGGAGCTCCTACAATGAGCAGTTCTTC. Its translation is CASSPQGSSYNEQFF. Looking up the rest from reference TRBV7-3 and TRBJ2-1 gives the full variable domain: GAGVSQTPSNKVTEKGKYVELRCDPISGHTALYWYRQSLGQGPEFLIYFQGTGAADDSGLPNDRFFAVRPEGSVSTLKIQRTERGDSAVYLCASSPQGSSYNEQFFGPGTRLTVL.

This chain links TRBV7-9 with TRBJ2-3; D unclear. V lost 2 bases to trimming and J lost 6 bases, with 9 bases between them. This CDR3 region has 13 residues. CDR1 and CDR2 from the germline V gene are SEHNR and FQNEAQ (reference sequence). The CDR3: CASSLIGLDTQYF. In DNA, the CDR3 is TGTGCCAGCAGCTTAATAGGGCTGGATACGCAGTATTTT.

The chain combines TRBV11-2 with TRBJ2-5, with TRBD2 matching over 9 bases. V was pared by 4 bases and J by 3 bases, with 6 bases of the junction left unmatched. The length of the CDR3 is 15 residues. CDR1 is SGHAT and CDR2 is FQNNGV in the germline V gene. Here the CDR3 DNA reads TGTGCCAGCAGCTCTGCTAGCGGGGAAGAAGAGACCCAGTACTTC. This sequence encodes CASSSASGEEETQYF.

The chain carries TRBV27 and TRBJ1-6; TRBD1 might be the D (6 bases). The V gene lost 7 bases and the J gene lost 4 bases, with 17 bases spanning the gap. This CDR3 is 16 amino acids long. Germline V CDR1 and CDR2: MNHEY, SMNVEV (reference sequence). The CDR3: CASKFWGASYNSPLHF. The CDR3 bases are TGTGCCAGCAAATTCTGGGGGGCGTCGTATAATTCACCCCTCCACTTT.

This clonotype was picked up many times. This chain uses TRBV5-5 with TRBJ2-1; TRBD2 aligns across 13 bases. The CDR3 is 17 residues long. The junction had 6 bases not matched to a gene; V was cut back by 4 bases and J by 2 bases. Germline-derived CDR1 and CDR2 are SGHKS and YYEKEE (reference sequence). This CDR3 is CASSGLGTSGAYNEQFF. Written as DNA, the CDR3 is TGTGCCAGCAGCGGACTAGGGACTAGCGGGGCCTACAATGAGCAGTTCTTC. Full variable domain (missing parts from reference TRBV5-5 and TRBJ2-1): DAGVTQSPTHLIKTRGQQVTLRCSPISGHKSVSWYQQVLGQGPQFIFQYYEKEERGRGNFPDRFSARQFPNYSSELNVNALLLGDSALYLCASSGLGTSGAYNEQFFGPGTRLTVL.

This clonotype was observed a few times. The chain couples TRBV4-3 to TRBJ1-2; a possible D gene is TRBD1 (6 bases). Germline V gene data show CDR1 as LGHNA and CDR2 as YSLEER. V shed 1 base and J shed 5 bases, with 14 bases lying between them. This CDR3 has 15 residues. The CDR3 spells CASSQAEQGLYGYTF. CDR3 nucleotides: TGCGCCAGCAGCCAAGCAGAACAGGGCTTATATGGCTACACCTTC.

The sample holds a few counts of this clonotype. The chain joins TRBV19 to TRBJ1-1; 8 positions match TRBD1. The germline V gene encodes CDR1 LNHDA and CDR2 SQIVND (reference sequence). V lost 6 bases, J lost 1 base, and 4 bases stayed unmatched. The CDR3 spans 14 residues. The CDR3, as DNA: TGTGCCAGTAGCTACGGACAGGGGAACACTGAAGCTTTCTTT. Translation: CASSYGQGNTEAFF.

This clonotype was detected a few times. The chain joins TRBV7-2 to TRBJ1-5; D remains unclear. V was clipped by 4 bases and J by 2 bases, with 12 bases between them. The CDR3 is made up of 15 amino acids. The V gene's germline CDR1 is SGHTA and CDR2 FQGNSA. CDR3 residues: CASSSIHVGNQPQHF. The CDR3 DNA sequence: TGTGCCAGCAGCTCAATCCACGTCGGCAATCAGCCCCAGCATTTT.

This clonotype was observed many times. This chain connects TRBV11-2 to TRBJ2-5; 8 bases match TRBD1. CDR3 length equals 16 residues. After removal of 0 bases from V and 3 bases from J, the junction contained 6 bases not matched to a gene. Per germline, CDR1 SGHAT and CDR2 FQNNGV. This CDR3 is CASSLDGRGREETQYF. DNA for the CDR3: TGTGCCAGCAGCTTAGATGGCAGGGGGCGGGAAGAGACCCAGTACTTC.

The rearrangement links TRBV3-1 to TRBJ2-5; D unresolved. This CDR3 has 15 residues. Trimming pared 0 bases from V and 2 bases from J, leaving 10 bases between. Germline values: CDR1 LGHDT, CDR2 YNNKEL (reference sequence). The CDR3 loop reads CASSQDVAEQETQYF. As DNA, the CDR3 is TGTGCCAGCAGCCAAGATGTGGCGGAACAAGAGACCCAGTACTTC.

This clonotype was recorded a few times. The gene calls are TRBV7-2 and TRBJ2-7; D unresolved. Trimming removed 3 bases at V and 5 bases at J, with 11 bases between. Looked up from germline, CDR1 is SGHTA and CDR2 is FQGNSA. The CDR3 has 13 amino acids. The DNA of the CDR3 is TGTGCCAGCAGCTTTACGGATGAGCACGAGCAGTACTTC. This gives the protein CASSFTDEHEQYF. The full variable domain, with the rest looked up from reference TRBV7-2 and TRBJ2-7, is GAGVSQSPSNKVTEKGKDVELRCDPISGHTALYWYRQSLGQGLEFLIYFQGNSAPDKSGLPSDRFSAERTGGSVSTLTIQRTQQEDSAVYLCASSFTDEHEQYFGPGTRLTVT.

The chain combines TRBV5-4 with TRBJ1-1; perhaps TRBD1 as D (5 bases). This CDR3 region has 14 residues. Germline CDR1 is SGHNT and CDR2 is YYREEE (reference sequence). The ends were cut back, 4 bases at V and 3 bases at J, with 13 bases in the middle. CDR3 sequence (DNA): TGTGCCAGCAGCCTGGTCTCGGGGGACACTGAAGCTTTCTTT. It encodes CASSLVSGDTEAFF. The full variable domain, with the rest looked up from reference TRBV5-4 and TRBJ1-1, is ETGVTQSPTHLIKTRGQQVTLRCSSQSGHNTVSWYQQALGQGPQFIFQYYREEENGRGNFPPRFSGLQFPNYSSELNVNALELDDSALYLCASSLVSGDTEAFFGQGTRLTVV.

A few counts support this clonotype. This chain links TRBV15 with TRBJ2-3; perhaps TRBD2 as D (5 bases). The CDR3 length is 15 residues. Trimming removed 1 base from V and 8 bases from J, with 16 bases in between. Germline CDR1 reads LNHNV; CDR2 reads YYDKDF (reference sequence). The CDR3 nucleotides are TGTGCCACCAGCAGAGGTGGACTTGCAAAAGGTACGCAGTATTTT. The encoded protein is CATSRGGLAKGTQYF.

This clonotype occurred many times. The CDR3 protein is CASSPLRETTTDTQYF. CDR3 nucleotide sequence: TGTGCCAGCAGCCCCCTCCGGGAAACCACCACAGATACGCAGTATTTT. The chain employs TRBV13 and TRBJ2-3, with D possibly being TRBD2 (5 bases). Germline V gene sequence: CDR1 PRHDT, CDR2 FYEKMQ (reference sequence). Trimming stripped 5 bases from V and 2 bases from J, with 17 bases between. This CDR3 contains 16 residues.

The chain uses TRBV6-1 and TRBJ2-7; 11 bases are shared with TRBD1. The V gene's germline CDR1 is MNHNS and CDR2 SASEGT. The CDR3 consists of 14 residues. Trimming took 9 bases from V and 6 from J; bases not matched to a gene: 10. This chain's CDR3 is CASGVGQGALEQYF. CDR3 in DNA: TGTGCCAGTGGTGTCGGACAGGGGGCTCTCGAGCAGTACTTC.

This clonotype was seen a few times. A read error may account for a junction end that differs from germline. The rearrangement links TRBV7-2 to TRBJ2-5; 7 bases map to TRBD1. The germline V gene encodes CDR1 SGHTA and CDR2 FQGNSA. This CDR3 spans 11 amino acids. Here the CDR3 DNA reads TGTGCCAGCAGCTGGAAGGACAGGCCCATCTTC. It yields the protein CASSWKDRPIF.

This clonotype was observed a few times. The V and J genes are TRBV5-6 and TRBJ2-1; 7 nucleotides agree with TRBD1. V was pared by 6 bases and J by 5 bases, with 17 bases of the junction left unmatched. CDR1 SGHDT and CDR2 YYEEEE come from the germline V gene. The CDR3 extends over 17 amino acids. The CDR3 loop reads CASKLLSHRDRDNEQFF. DNA for the CDR3: TGTGCCAGCAAGCTCCTCTCTCACCGGGACAGAGACAATGAGCAGTTCTTC.

This clonotype has at least ten counts. V is TRBV6-2 or TRBV6-3 and J is TRBJ2-7; possibly TRBD2 for D (5 bases). V was trimmed by 0 bases and J by 2 bases, leaving 17 bases between them. This CDR3 has 17 residues. Per germline, CDR1 MNHEY and CDR2 SVGEGT. CDR3 nucleotide sequence: TGTGCCAGCAGTTACTCGACTACGGCCCAGGATCCCTACGAGCAGTACGTC. Protein product: CASSYSTTAQDPYEQYV.

The chain uses TRBV4-2 and TRBJ2-6; 10 nucleotides align to TRBD1. This CDR3 is 18 amino acids long. Germline CDR1 reads LGHNA; CDR2 reads YNFKEQ. Trimming cost V 3 bases and J 0 bases; bases outside gene matches: 5. The DNA for the CDR3 is TGTGCCAGCAGCCACTCGGGACAGGGGACCTCTGGGGCCAACGTCCTGACTTTC. It yields the protein CASSHSGQGTSGANVLTF.

This clonotype has only a few counts. The gene calls are TRBV9 and TRBJ2-2; TRBD2 agrees at 7 bases. In germline, CDR1 is SGDLS, CDR2 YYNGEE. The CDR3 runs to 15 residues. After removal of 2 bases from V and 5 bases from J, the junction contained 6 bases not matched to a gene. DNA for the CDR3: TGTGCCAGCAGCGTCAGCGGGGCAGGGACCGGGGAGCTGTTTTTT. This sequence encodes CASSVSGAGTGELFF.

This clonotype was seen repeatedly, ten times or more. The J gene is TRBJ2-3, the V gene TRBV7-2, with D uncertain. Between the trimmed V and J ends, which lost 1 base and 11 bases, there was a span of 7 bases. The CDR3 extends over 11 amino acids. Germline V gives CDR1 SGHTA, CDR2 FQGNSA. The CDR3 DNA is TGTGCCAGCAGCTTAGAATGGGAGCAGTATTTT. This translates into CASSLEWEQYF.

This clonotype was recorded at least ten times. The chain couples TRBV14 to TRBJ2-7; TRBD2 is a possible D gene (6 bases). This CDR3 comprises 14 residues. Germline lookup yields CDR1 SGHDN and CDR2 FVKESK. Trimming shortened V by 4 bases and J by 1 base, and 11 bases separated the two germline ends. The CDR3 DNA is TGTGCCAGCAGCCCGGAGGGCTTTTCCTACGAGCAGTACTTC. This codes for CASSPEGFSYEQYF.

In its sample, this clonotype was seen a few times. The genes are TRBV7-9 and TRBJ1-5, with D maybe TRBD1 (6 bases). V was cut by 6 bases and J by 5 bases, with 23 bases left in between. The CDR3 runs to 17 residues. Germline V gene sequence: CDR1 SEHNR, CDR2 FQNEAQ (reference sequence). DNA for the CDR3: TGTGCCAGCAGTTCTTCCCCCGGGGACACCCTGCATCAGCCCCAGCATTTT. This encodes CASSSSPGDTLHQPQHF.